This TCR beta chain emerged from a study of T cells after yellow fever vaccination. This clonotype was found many times. Its antigen is currently unknown. Study-wide findings and caveats: CD4 and CD8 compartments shared a small share of clonotypes, likely from convergent recombination. By day 5 rather than day 15, the secondary response had peaked, though it was weaker. Post-booster samples contained most primary-vaccination clones (approximately 97% CD4, around 89% CD8).

For TCR, cDNA came from 5'RACE template switching, which added a universal primer site and UMIs. TCRdb reprocessed the 5' RACE reads via MiXCR and lists one record per CDR3 protein. Here the sample spans about 29,000 distinct CDR3 sequences, less than 6.5% being singletons. The material sequenced was CD8+ T cells sorted from PBMCs, taken 10 days after the yellow fever booster vaccination. The sequence was collected from a man aged 25-40 years who received the YFV17D yellow fever vaccine.

This CDR3 reads CASSLSYRGTQYF. As DNA, the CDR3 is TGTGCCAGCAGTTTGTCGTACCGCGGGACCCAGTACTTC. The chain links TRBV12-3 or TRBV12-4 to TRBJ2-5; D uncertain. With 3 bases removed from V and 7 bases from J, the gap between germline ends came to 12 bases. The CDR3 loop spans 13 amino acids.